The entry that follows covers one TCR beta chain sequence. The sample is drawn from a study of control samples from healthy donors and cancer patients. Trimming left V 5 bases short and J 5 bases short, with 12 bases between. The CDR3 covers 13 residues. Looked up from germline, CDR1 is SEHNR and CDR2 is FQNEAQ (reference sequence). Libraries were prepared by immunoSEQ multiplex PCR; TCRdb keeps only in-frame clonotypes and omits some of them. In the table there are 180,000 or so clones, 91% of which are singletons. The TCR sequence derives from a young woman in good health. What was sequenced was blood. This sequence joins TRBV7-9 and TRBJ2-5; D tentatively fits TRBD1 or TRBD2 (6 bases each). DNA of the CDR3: TGTGCCAGCAGCGAGACTAGGGGGGAGACCCAGTACTTC. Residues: CASSETRGETQYF.